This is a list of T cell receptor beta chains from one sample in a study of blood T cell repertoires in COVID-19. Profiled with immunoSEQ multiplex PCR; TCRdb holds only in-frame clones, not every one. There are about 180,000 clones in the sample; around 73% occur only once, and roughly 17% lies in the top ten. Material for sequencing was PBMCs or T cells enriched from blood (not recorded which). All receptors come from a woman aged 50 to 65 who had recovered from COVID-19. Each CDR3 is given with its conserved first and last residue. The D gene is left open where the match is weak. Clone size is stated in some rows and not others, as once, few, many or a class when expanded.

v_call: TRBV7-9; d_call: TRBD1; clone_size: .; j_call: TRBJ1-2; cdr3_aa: CASSPGGFAYGYTF; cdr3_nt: TGTGCCAGCAGCCCAGGGGGTTTCGCCTATGGCTACACCTTC
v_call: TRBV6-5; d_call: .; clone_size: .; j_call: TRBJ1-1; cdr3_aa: CASSSPPGLNTEAFF; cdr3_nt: TGTGCCAGCAGTTCACCCCCAGGGTTAAACACTGAAGCTTTCTTT
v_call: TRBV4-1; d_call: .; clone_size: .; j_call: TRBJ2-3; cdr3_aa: CASSQHTDTQYF; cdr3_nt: TGCGCCAGCAGCCAACACACAGATACGCAGTATTTT
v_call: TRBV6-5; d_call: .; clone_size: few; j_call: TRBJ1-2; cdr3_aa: CASSHGDGYTF; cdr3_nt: TGTGCCAGCAGCCACGGGGATGGCTACACCTTC
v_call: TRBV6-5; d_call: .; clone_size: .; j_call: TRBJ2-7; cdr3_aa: CASSYSSSGSSYEQYF; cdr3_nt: TGTGCCAGCAGTTACTCGAGCAGTGGGAGTTCGTACGAGCAGTACTTC
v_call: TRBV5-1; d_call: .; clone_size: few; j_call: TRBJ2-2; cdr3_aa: CASTVSTGNTGELFF; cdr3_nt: TGCGCCAGCACCGTGTCGACAGGGAACACCGGGGAGCTGTTTTTT
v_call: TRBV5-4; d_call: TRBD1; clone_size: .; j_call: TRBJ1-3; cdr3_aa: CASSLAGGSAGNTIYF; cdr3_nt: TGTGCCAGCAGCTTGGCAGGGGGCTCAGCTGGAAACACCATATATTTT
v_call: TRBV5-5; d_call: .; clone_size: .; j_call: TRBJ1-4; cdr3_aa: CASSPPGATNEKLFF; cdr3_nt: TGTGCCAGCAGCCCCCCGGGGGCAACTAATGAAAAACTGTTTTTT
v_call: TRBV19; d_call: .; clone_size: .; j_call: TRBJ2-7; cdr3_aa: CASSEGQKLSYEQYF; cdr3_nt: TGTGCCAGTAGCGAAGGACAGAAACTTTCCTACGAGCAGTACTTC
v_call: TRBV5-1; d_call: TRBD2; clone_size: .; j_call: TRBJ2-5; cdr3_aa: CASSSGLVGQETQYF; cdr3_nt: TGCGCCAGCAGCTCGGGACTAGTGGGCCAAGAGACCCAGTACTTC
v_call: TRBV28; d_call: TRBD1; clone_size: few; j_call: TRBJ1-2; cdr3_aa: CASSMTGGHYGYTF; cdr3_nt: TGTGCCAGCAGTATGACAGGGGGGCACTATGGCTACACCTTC
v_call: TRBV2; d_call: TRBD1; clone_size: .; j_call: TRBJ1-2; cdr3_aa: CASSESQGARYGYTF; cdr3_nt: TGTGCCAGCAGTGAATCTCAGGGGGCGCGCTATGGCTACACCTTC
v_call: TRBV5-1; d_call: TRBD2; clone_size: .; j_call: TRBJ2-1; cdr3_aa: CASTLAETYNEQFF; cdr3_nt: TGCGCCAGCACTCTAGCGGAGACCTACAATGAGCAGTTCTTC
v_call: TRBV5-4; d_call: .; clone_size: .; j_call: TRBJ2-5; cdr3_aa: CASSLIGTDQETQYF; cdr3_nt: TGTGCCAGCAGCTTGATAGGAACAGACCAAGAGACCCAGTACTTC
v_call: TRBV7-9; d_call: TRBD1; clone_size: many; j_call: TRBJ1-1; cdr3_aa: CASSSGQGAITEAFF; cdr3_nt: TGTGCCAGCAGCTCAGGACAGGGGGCGATTACTGAAGCTTTCTTT
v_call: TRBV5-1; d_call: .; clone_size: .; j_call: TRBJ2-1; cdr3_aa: CASSLGGASYNEQFF; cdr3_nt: TGCGCCAGCAGCTTGGGTGGGGCCTCCTACAATGAGCAGTTCTTC
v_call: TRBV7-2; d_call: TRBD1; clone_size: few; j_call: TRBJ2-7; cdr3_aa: CASTPRDRSSYEQYF; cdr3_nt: TGTGCCAGCACGCCTCGGGACAGGAGCTCCTACGAGCAGTACTTC
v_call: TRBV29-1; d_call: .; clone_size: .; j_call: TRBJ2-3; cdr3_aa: CSVNPGVTDTQYF; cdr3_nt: TGCAGCGTGAACCCAGGGGTCACAGATACGCAGTATTTT
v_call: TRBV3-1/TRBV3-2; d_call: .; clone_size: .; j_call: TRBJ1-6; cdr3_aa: CASSQQQGSPLHF; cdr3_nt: TGTGCCAGCAGCCAGCAACAGGGTTCACCCCTCCACTTT
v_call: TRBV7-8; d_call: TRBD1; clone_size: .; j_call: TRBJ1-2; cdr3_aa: CASSPWDRPNGYTF; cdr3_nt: TGTGCCAGCAGCCCTTGGGACAGACCAAATGGCTACACCTTC
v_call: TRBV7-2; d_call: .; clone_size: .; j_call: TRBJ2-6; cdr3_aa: CASSSNSGANVLTF; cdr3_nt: TGTGCCAGCAGCTCAAACTCTGGGGCCAACGTCCTGACTTTC
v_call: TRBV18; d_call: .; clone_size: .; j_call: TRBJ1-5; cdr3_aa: CASSPGSNRDQPQHF; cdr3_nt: TGTGCCAGCTCACCAGGTTCAAACAGGGATCAGCCCCAGCATTTT
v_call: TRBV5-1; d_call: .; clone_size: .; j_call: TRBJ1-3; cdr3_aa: CASSPIRGNTIYF; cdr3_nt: TGCGCCAGCAGCCCCATCAGGGGAAACACCATATATTTT
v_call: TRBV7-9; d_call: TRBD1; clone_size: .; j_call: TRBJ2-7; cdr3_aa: CASSLLTGVNNEQYF; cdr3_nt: TGTGCCAGCAGCTTATTGACAGGGGTTAACAACGAGCAGTACTTC